Described below is a single TCR beta chain sequence and its context. Its specificity is not known. Peripheral blood was drawn, around 9.4 milliliters per donor. Total RNA extracted from each sample amounted to at least 6 micrograms. A J-beta primer mix and a sample-barcoded 5' primer were used in a second PCR of roughly 6 to 11 cycles. TCRdb reprocessed the 5' RACE reads via MiXCR and lists one record per CDR3 protein. The table shows about 1.6 million distinct CDR3 sequences, with roughly a third occurring only once. This CDR3 has 14 residues. The V and J ends lost 3 bases and 4 bases respectively, with 13 bases between them. The sample comes from a study of blood T cells in healthy people across ages. General study results and limits: Researchers deemed the diversity estimates from one million T cells underestimates. With age, beta diversity per million T cells declined roughly linearly, significantly by 40 to 50.

The source material was blood. The clonotype comes from a woman in her 30s in good health. The chain employs TRBV12-3 or TRBV12-4 and TRBJ2-7, with D possibly TRBD2 on 6 matching bases. In DNA form, the CDR3 reads TGTGCCAGCAGTTTCGGGCTGCGGGGATACGAGCAGTACTTC. It encodes CASSFGLRGYEQYF.